This TCR gamma chain was identified during a study of intestinal T cells in coeliac disease. Broader study findings: Some TCR sequences were likely missing due to degraded FFPE-derived DNA. With TRG, 85% to 95% of biopsies (most of the 54) were classified correctly.

Details on this clone: Its cognate antigen is unknown. Other DNA sequences of this sample code for an identical CDR3.

Using roughly 200 ng of biopsy DNA, TRG was amplified with LymphoTrack primers. TCRdb reprocessed the multiplex PCR reads through CATT. The table shows some 700 gamma-chain clones, with roughly 50% occurring only once. The germline CDR1 and CDR2 sequences are VENAVY and YDSYNSRV. The CDR3 has 11 amino acids. Unmatched junction bases numbered 8, after V lost 3 bases and J lost 12 bases. Genomic DNA came from ten roughly 4.9-µm formalin-fixed paraffin-embedded scrolls per case. Surplus diagnostic duodenal biopsies, formalin-fixed and paraffin-embedded, were fully anonymised and used. Reflux, dyspepsia or gastritis prompted controls' endoscopy; coeliac disease was not suspected.

The TCR was taken from a human donor who served as a control with a normal duodenal biopsy, not a healthy volunteer. The chain couples TRGV8 to TRGJ1 or TRGJ2. Sequenced sample: a duodenal biopsy. CDR3 in DNA: TGTGCCACCTGGGATCAAAAAGGGAAACTCTTT. Its protein product is CATWDQKGKLF.